This TCR beta chain was identified in a study of T cell changes during pregnancy in multiple sclerosis. From germline, CDR1 is MGHRA and CDR2 YSYEKL. The CDR3 covers 21 residues. V lost 3 bases and J lost 6; bases outside the gene matches: 27. The protocol was immunoSEQ multiplex PCR, while the TCRdb copy is restricted to in-frame clones and leaves out a portion. Among tens of thousands of clones, approximately 87% were seen once, and the ten largest hold about 7.6%. The sequence was collected from a female donor with multiple sclerosis, enrolled in a pregnancy study. The sample in question was CD8+ T cells from peripheral blood mononuclear cells, obtained before pregnancy. The chain couples TRBV4-1 to TRBJ2-7, with 9 bases matching TRBD1. CDR3 sequence: CASSHYSLAGTGYPGGGEQYF. The CDR3, as DNA: TGCGCCAGCAGCCACTACTCTCTAGCCGGGACAGGGTACCCCGGGGGAGGCGAGCAGTACTTC.